The clone carrying this T cell receptor beta chain was picked up a small number of times. These data come from a study of identical twins. Looked up from germline, CDR1 is DFQATT and CDR2 is SNEGSKA (reference sequence). V was cut by 4 bases and J by 3 bases, with 12 bases left in between. This CDR3 has 13 residues. TCRdb recomputed calls from the 5' RACE reads with MiXCR, one row per CDR3 protein. In the table there are 550,000 to 700,000 distinct CDR3 sequences, 21% of which are singletons. The same specimen was also included in a second study, on T cells expressing NK-cell markers. In that study: Sequencing of TCR beta repertoires drew on sorted CD3+CD56+NKG2C+, CD3+CD56+NKG2C- and CD3+CD56-NKG2C+ T cells. Eight donors were sequenced, seven testing HCMV-seropositive and one testing seronegative.

Sequencing was carried out using PBMCs. The gene calls are TRBV20-1 and TRBJ1-2; D may be TRBD1 (5 bases). This receptor was taken from a woman aged 18-29 years in good health. The CDR3 spells CSANPPGYYGYTF. In nucleotides, the CDR3 is TGCAGTGCTAATCCTCCAGGGTACTATGGCTACACCTTC.